This is a list of T cell receptor beta chains from one sample in a study of tumor-infiltrating lymphocytes in primary liver carcinoma. TCRdb analysed the multiplex PCR reads with MiXCR anew, one entry per CDR3 protein. The data hold 300,000 to 350,000 distinct CDR3 sequences, with roughly 61% observed a single time. The sequencing input was peripheral blood. These receptors came from a man aged 35 to 55 with primary liver carcinoma and hepatitis B virus infection. Each CDR3 is given without its conserved first and last residue. The D gene is left open where the match is weak.

>TRBV7-8|.|TRBJ2-5
ASSLGGLETQY
>TRBV6-6|TRBD1|TRBJ2-7
ASSLQGAFYEHY
>TRBV11-1|TRBD2|TRBJ2-4
ASGFPGTSGTKNIQY
>TRBV6-5|.|TRBJ1-5
ASRDGYNQPQH
>TRBV5-5|.|TRBJ2-2
ASSAGAGELF
>TRBV29-1|TRBD1|TRBJ2-1
SVVKTGSNEQF
>TRBV28|.|TRBJ2-7
ASSTIQVGFDSYEQY
>TRBV6-2/TRBV6-3|TRBD1|TRBJ2-1
ASTRGQGALHRF
>TRBV11-2|.|TRBJ2-1
AGSLGGARGSYNEQF
>TRBV11-2|TRBD1|TRBJ1-2
ASSPGQVDYGYT
>TRBV4-3|TRBD2|TRBJ2-1
ASSQERSGRGRSYNEQF
>TRBV11-2|TRBD1|TRBJ2-7
ASSRAGTGNYERY
>TRBV6-5|TRBD2|TRBJ2-5
ASRREGKETQY
>TRBV4-1|TRBD1|TRBJ1-5
ASSRMTGGNQPQH
>TRBV5-5|.|TRBJ2-1
ASTEVYEQF
>TRBV6-2/TRBV6-3|.|TRBJ2-7
ASSQTRSEQY
>TRBV6-6|.|TRBJ2-5
ASNPSEGTQY
>TRBV6-1|TRBD1|TRBJ2-1
ASSRTGLNNEQF
>TRBV6-5|.|TRBJ1-4
ASSPSPVENEKLF
>TRBV6-8|.|TRBJ2-2
ASSYNSVRELF
>TRBV11-2|.|TRBJ2-5
ANSFSRRETQY
>TRBV30|TRBD1|TRBJ1-5
AWATGLNQPQH
>TRBV10-2|.|TRBJ2-7
ASSGQGADPSYEQY
>TRBV12-3/TRBV12-4|.|TRBJ2-4
ASSLGGTKNIQY
>TRBV28|.|TRBJ2-7
ASKGRIDRTYEQY
>TRBV4-3|TRBD2|TRBJ2-3
ASSQDGAGSADTQY
>TRBV12-3/TRBV12-4|.|TRBJ1-3
ASSLLWGAEGNTIY
>TRBV5-1|.|TRBJ2-1
ASSLVGLSSYNEQF
>TRBV11-2|.|TRBJ2-1
ARSISGSYNEQS
>TRBV11-2|TRBD2|TRBJ2-5
ASSHSGTRQETQY
>TRBV4-1|TRBD2|TRBJ2-7
ASSRGLTASGIVPEQY
>TRBV6-1|TRBD1|TRBJ2-7
ATLDRDRTSYEQY
>TRBV19|TRBD1|TRBJ2-2
ASSPRDRGAGELF
>TRBV29-1|TRBD2|TRBJ2-1
SVGNLAGAYNEQF
>TRBV7-9|TRBD1|TRBJ2-1
ASRSFPSSPGQGNDEQF
>TRBV10-2|TRBD2|TRBJ2-1
ASSPGLVGNEQF
>TRBV4-2|TRBD2|TRBJ2-7
ASSQDRGLCYEQH
>TRBV11-2|TRBD2|TRBJ2-7
AGSLTSGIVYEPY
>TRBV5-5|TRBD2|TRBJ2-2
ASSLLGGTGELF
>TRBV6-1|TRBD1|TRBJ2-7
AISETGTGPYEQY
>TRBV6-1|TRBD2|TRBJ2-4
ASSESGLADIQY
>TRBV6-5|TRBD2|TRBJ2-1
ASSRSAGGNNEQF
>TRBV5-1|.|TRBJ1-1
ASSPEGRAPTEAF
>TRBV11-2|.|TRBJ2-6
ACSLDLGGANVLT
>TRBV7-9|.|TRBJ2-7
ASSSGGGGSSYEQY
>TRBV11-2|TRBD1|TRBJ1-4
ASSLSSGGNEKLF
>TRBV11-1|.|TRBJ2-7
ASSPQGRACEQY
>TRBV11-2|.|TRBJ2-7
TSSPHRAYLSYEQY
>TRBV5-1|.|TRBJ2-4
ASSLGQAQNIQY
>TRBV11-2|TRBD2|TRBJ2-7
ASSSGLAGRYNEQY
>TRBV6-5|TRBD1|TRBJ2-1
VSSVSQGAKQF
>TRBV5-4|TRBD1|TRBJ1-1
ASSFEQGPLRAEAF